This entry features one TCR beta chain sequence. Some clones are missing from TCRdb's copy, which holds only in-frame ones; the method was immunoSEQ multiplex PCR. Of around 30,000 clones detected, roughly 80% appear once; the ten largest clones hold roughly 14%. The CDR3 is 15 amino acids. CDR1 is MDHEN and CDR2 is SYDVKM in the germline V gene. V lost 6 bases and J 1 base, leaving 10 bases between the germline ends. This entry belongs to a study of blood T cell repertoires in COVID-19. Whole-study context: The United States, Italy and Spain were the sources of the acute and convalescent COVID-19 samples.

Sequencing used peripheral blood. The genes are TRBV28 and TRBJ2-6; D is perhaps TRBD1 (6 bases). This sequence was found in an elderly man with active or convalescent COVID-19. CDR3 DNA: TGTGCCAGCAGACGCGGACAGTCTGGGGCCAACGTCCTGACTTTC. It yields the protein CASRRGQSGANVLTF.